The 22 T cell receptor beta chains presented below share a single source sample, sequenced in a study of blood T cell repertoires in COVID-19. Generated by immunoSEQ multiplex PCR, the TCRdb table keeps only in-frame clones and is missing some. Of more than 150,000 clones in the sample, approximately 80% were seen once. Sequenced material: peripheral blood. The receptors derive from a man in his fifties or sixties with acute or convalescent COVID-19.

In this sample, this clone turned up a few times. The chain recombines TRBV10-1 with TRBJ1-2; D is ambiguous. V was shortened by 0 bases and J by 6 bases, with 5 bases between the two germline ends. This CDR3 is 12 amino acids long. Germline V gene data show CDR1 as WNHNN and CDR2 as SYGVQD (reference sequence). CDR3 amino acids: CASSESRNGYTF. The CDR3 nucleotides read TGCGCCAGCAGTGAGTCGAGAAATGGCTACACCTTC.

This chain uses TRBV6-2 or TRBV6-3 with TRBJ1-2; TRBD1 matches at 8 bases. CDR1 is MNHEY and CDR2 is SVGEGT in the germline V gene. After removal of 5 bases from V and 7 bases from J, the junction contained 15 bases not matched to a gene. The CDR3 spans 16 residues. CDR3 DNA: TGTGCCAGCAGTCTTTTTGGACAGGGTACCGTGTCTGGCTACACCTTC. Protein sequence: CASSLFGQGTVSGYTF.

The chain carries TRBV19 and TRBJ2-7; D remains ambiguous. CDR1 is LNHDA and CDR2 is SQIVND in the germline V gene (reference sequence). Trimming took off 3 bases at V and 2 bases at J, with 8 bases between the two ends. The CDR3 loop spans 13 amino acids. The CDR3 DNA reads as TGTGCCAGTAGTATTAAGCCCACCTACGAGCAGTACTTC. It translates to CASSIKPTYEQYF.

The chain's CDR3 is CASPPGQGNSPLHF. The DNA for the CDR3 is TGCGCCAGCCCCCCTGGGCAGGGAAATTCACCCCTCCACTTT. The chain is built from TRBV10-1 and TRBJ1-6; tentative D call: TRBD1 (5 bases). With 8 bases removed from V and 7 bases from J, the gap between germline ends came to 15 bases. CDR1 is WNHNN, CDR2 SYGVQD, per germline (reference sequence). The CDR3 runs to 14 residues.

The chain employs TRBV28 and TRBJ1-1; TRBD1 agrees at 8 bases. Per germline, CDR1 MDHEN and CDR2 SYDVKM. The CDR3 spans 12 residues. Trimming took 8 bases from V and 3 from J; bases not matched to a gene: 2. The DNA of the CDR3 is TGTGCCAGCGGACAGGGTTACACTGAAGCTTTCTTT. It is translated as CASGQGYTEAFF.

This chain joins TRBV28 and TRBJ2-7; perhaps TRBD2 as D (7 bases). Germline V CDR1 and CDR2: MDHEN, SYDVKM. The ends were cut back, 6 bases at V and 2 bases at J, with 14 bases in the middle. There are 14 residues in the CDR3. The chain's CDR3 is CASSQGGRAYEQYF. The CDR3 DNA reads as TGTGCCAGCAGCCAAGGGGGGAGGGCCTACGAGCAGTACTTC.

The genes are TRBV21-1 and TRBJ1-2; the table's D gene call, TRBD1, was not cross checked with the DNA. TRBV21-1 is assigned pseudogene status. There are 16 residues in the CDR3. CDR3 sequence: CASSKTLPGTGGGYTF. The CDR3 region has the DNA TGTGCCAGCAGCAAAACTCTACCCGGGACAGGGGGAGGCTACACCTTC.

CDR3 sequence: CASSYPGAGQYF. The CDR3 nucleotides read TGTGCCAGCAGCTATCCAGGGGCGGGTCAGTACTTC. V is TRBV5-4 and J is TRBJ2-4; a possible D gene is TRBD1 (6 bases). Trimming removed 3 bases at V and 12 bases at J, with 13 bases between. The CDR3 is made up of 12 amino acids. CDR1 is SGHNT and CDR2 is YYREEE in the germline V gene (reference sequence).

The genes are TRBV19 and TRBJ2-3, with a weak D call TRBD1 (8 bases). The CDR3 has 17 residues. Trimming cost V 1 base and J 3 bases, with 17 bases left between them. CDR1 is LNHDA and CDR2 is SQIVND in the germline V gene (reference sequence). The DNA of the CDR3 is TGTGCCAGTAGTATAGCCCGGACAGGGACTACGACAGATACGCAGTATTTT. Protein: CASSIARTGTTTDTQYF.

DNA of the CDR3: TGTGCCATCAGTGAGTCGATGGGGCCGGAGACCCAGTACTTC. Its translation: CAISESMGPETQYF. The V gene is TRBV10-3, the J gene TRBJ2-5; D might be TRBD1 (5 bases). Germline V gene lookup returns CDR1 ENHRY and CDR2 SYGVKD. The CDR3 is 14 amino acids. V was shortened by 0 bases and J by 5 bases, with 10 bases between the two germline ends.

The rearrangement uses TRBV5-4 and TRBJ2-7, with 8 bases aligning to TRBD2. Germline V gene sequence: CDR1 SGHNT, CDR2 YYREEE (reference sequence). This CDR3 has 16 residues. V was pared by 6 bases and J by 6 bases, with 17 bases of the junction left unmatched. DNA of the CDR3: TGTGCCAGCAACAAGATGAGCGGGAGATCCAAGGGCGAGCAGTACTTC. Its protein is CASNKMSGRSKGEQYF. Full variable domain (rest looked up from reference TRBV5-4 and TRBJ2-7): ETGVTQSPTHLIKTRGQQVTLRCSSQSGHNTVSWYQQALGQGPQFIFQYYREEENGRGNFPPRFSGLQFPNYSSELNVNALELDDSALYLCASNKMSGRSKGEQYFGPGTRLTVT.

The genes are TRBV27 and TRBJ1-5, with 7 bases aligning to TRBD1. Germline loops: CDR1 MNHEY, CDR2 SMNVEV (reference sequence). This CDR3 spans 15 amino acids. V gave up 4 bases and J gave up 2 bases; unmatched junction bases: 5. DNA for the CDR3: TGTGCCAGCAGTTCGGGACAGCCCGGCAATCAGCCCCAGCATTTT. Residues: CASSSGQPGNQPQHF.

This chain links TRBV4-1 with TRBJ2-7, with 8 positions matching TRBD1. Germline V gene data show CDR1 as MGHRA and CDR2 as YSYEKL. The CDR3 is 16 amino acids. With V trimmed by 3 bases and J by 0 bases, 7 bases remained unmatched. In DNA form, the CDR3 reads TGCGCCAGCAGCCATTACACAGGGGGAAACTCCTACGAGCAGTACTTC. It encodes CASSHYTGGNSYEQYF.

The rearrangement links TRBV2 to TRBJ1-2, with TRBD1 identical over 10 bases. Germline loops: CDR1 SNHLY, CDR2 FYNNEI. The trim removed 4 bases at V and 3 bases at J, leaving 2 bases unmatched. There are 14 residues in the CDR3. CDR3 nucleotide sequence: TGTGCCAGCAGTGGGGACAGGGGTTACTATGGCTACACCTTC. Translating it yields CASSGDRGYYGYTF.

The CDR3 DNA follows: TGTGCCAGCAGCCCAAACGACAGGGGGCCTAACTATGGCTACACCTTC. It translates to CASSPNDRGPNYGYTF. This chain joins TRBV28 and TRBJ1-2, with 10 bases lining up with TRBD1. There are 16 residues in the CDR3. Germline V gene sequence: CDR1 MDHEN, CDR2 SYDVKM. The V gene end was trimmed by 6 bases and the J gene end by 0 bases; junction bases not matched to a gene: 7.

Comments on this clone: The sample contains more than one DNA sequence encoding this CDR3. This chain uses TRBV18 with TRBJ2-7; 8 bases align to TRBD1. CDR1 and CDR2 from the germline V gene are KGHSH and LQKENI. CDR3 length: 14 amino acids. V lost 2 bases and J lost 2; bases outside the gene matches: 2. The CDR3 loop is CASSPGQGTYEQYF. The CDR3 coding sequence is TGTGCCAGCTCACCAGGACAGGGTACCTACGAGCAGTACTTC.

In its sample, this clone was seen a few times. This chain uses TRBV2 with TRBJ1-5; tentatively, D is TRBD1 (5 bases). The CDR3 covers 13 residues. The V gene's germline CDR1 is SNHLY and CDR2 FYNNEI. V lost 8 bases to trimming and J lost 3 bases, with 11 bases between them. The CDR3 spells CASEGGANQPQHF. CDR3 DNA sequence: TGTGCCAGCGAGGGCGGGGCCAATCAGCCCCAGCATTTT.

The chain has TRBV4-2 and TRBJ2-7, with a possible D match to TRBD2 (6 bases). This CDR3 spans 16 amino acids. V dropped 0 bases and J dropped 0 bases, with 12 bases sitting between them. Germline V gene lookup returns CDR1 LGHNA and CDR2 YNFKEQ. The CDR3 DNA reads as TGTGCCAGCAGCCAAGATTCTGGCGGGGCCTCCTACGAGCAGTACTTC. Translated, it gives CASSQDSGGASYEQYF.

This clone was seen a handful of times. This sequence joins TRBV2 and TRBJ2-1; 8 nucleotides agree with TRBD2. Germline V gene lookup returns CDR1 SNHLY and CDR2 FYNNEI. Trimming removed 2 bases from V and 4 bases from J; junction bases left unmatched: 7. The CDR3 is 16 amino acids. CDR3 coding DNA: TGTGCCAGCAGTGAAAGGCTAGCGGGCGTATACAATGAGCAGTTCTTC. Its translation: CASSERLAGVYNEQFF.

This chain connects TRBV28 to TRBJ2-7; tentative D call: TRBD2 (6 bases). V was clipped by 5 bases and J by 3 bases, with 17 bases between them. The CDR3 is made up of 15 amino acids. The germline V gene has CDR1 MDHEN and CDR2 SYDVKM. The CDR3 DNA reads as TGTGCCAGCAGTAATCTAGCGTTAGGGGTCTACGAGCAGTACTTC. Amino acid sequence: CASSNLALGVYEQYF.

CDR3 coding DNA: TGTGCCAGCAGTGCCCGACAGGGGGCTAGGGATGGCTACACCTTC. It is translated as CASSARQGARDGYTF. The chain recombines TRBV2 with TRBJ1-2, with TRBD1 matching over 10 bases. Germline trimming cut 4 bases from V and 6 bases from J; bases unmatched to any gene: 8. The CDR3 length is 15 residues. The V gene's germline CDR1 is SNHLY and CDR2 FYNNEI.

V and J are TRBV5-6 and TRBJ2-1; D perhaps matches TRBD2 (5 bases). Germline CDR1 and CDR2: SGHDT and YYEEEE. The V and J ends lost 0 bases and 2 bases respectively, with 12 bases between them. This CDR3 has 16 residues. DNA of the CDR3: TGTGCCAGCAGCTTGGAACGGGAAAGAACCTACAATGAGCAGTTCTTC. It yields the protein CASSLERERTYNEQFF.